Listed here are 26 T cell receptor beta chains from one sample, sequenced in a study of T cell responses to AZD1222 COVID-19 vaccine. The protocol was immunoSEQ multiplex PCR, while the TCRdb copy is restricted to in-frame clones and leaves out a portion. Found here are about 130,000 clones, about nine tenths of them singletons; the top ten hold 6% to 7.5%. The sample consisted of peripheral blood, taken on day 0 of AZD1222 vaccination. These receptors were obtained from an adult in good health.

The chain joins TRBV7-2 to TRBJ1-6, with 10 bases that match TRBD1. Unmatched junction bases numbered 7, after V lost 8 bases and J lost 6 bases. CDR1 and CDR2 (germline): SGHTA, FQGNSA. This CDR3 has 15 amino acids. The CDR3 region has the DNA TGTGCCAGCCGATCTCGGACAGGGGGTAATTCACCCCTCCACTTT. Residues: CASRSRTGGNSPLHF. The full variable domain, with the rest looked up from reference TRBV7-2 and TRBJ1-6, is GAGVSQSPSNKVTEKGKDVELRCDPISGHTALYWYRQSLGQGLEFLIYFQGNSAPDKSGLPSDRFSAERTGGSVSTLTIQRTQQEDSAVYLCASRSRTGGNSPLHFGNGTRLTVT.

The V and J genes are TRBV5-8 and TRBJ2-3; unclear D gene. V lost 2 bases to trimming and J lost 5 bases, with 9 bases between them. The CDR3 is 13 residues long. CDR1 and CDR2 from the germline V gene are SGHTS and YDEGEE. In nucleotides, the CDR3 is TGTGCCAGCAGCTTTGGTTTAAGAGATACGCAGTATTTT. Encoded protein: CASSFGLRDTQYF.

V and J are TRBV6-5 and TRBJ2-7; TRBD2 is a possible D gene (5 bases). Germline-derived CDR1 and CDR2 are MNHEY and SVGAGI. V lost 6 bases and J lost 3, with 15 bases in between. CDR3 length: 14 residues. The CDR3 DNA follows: TGTGCCAGCAGGGTTGGAACGGCGGGCTACGAGCAGTACTTC. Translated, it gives CASRVGTAGYEQYF.

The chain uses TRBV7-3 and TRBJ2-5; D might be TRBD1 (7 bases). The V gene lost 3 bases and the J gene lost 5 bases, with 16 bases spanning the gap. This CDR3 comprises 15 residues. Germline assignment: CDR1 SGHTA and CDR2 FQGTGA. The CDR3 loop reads CASSFLGGTEETQYF. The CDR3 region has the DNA TGTGCCAGCAGCTTCCTAGGAGGGACAGAGGAGACCCAGTACTTC.

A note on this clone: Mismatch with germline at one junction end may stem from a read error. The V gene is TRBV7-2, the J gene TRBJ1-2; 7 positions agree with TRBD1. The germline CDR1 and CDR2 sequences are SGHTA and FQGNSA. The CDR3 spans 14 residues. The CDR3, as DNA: TGTGCCAGCACCTTAGGTCAGGGGGTTTGGGGCTACACCTTC. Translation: CASTLGQGVWGYTF.

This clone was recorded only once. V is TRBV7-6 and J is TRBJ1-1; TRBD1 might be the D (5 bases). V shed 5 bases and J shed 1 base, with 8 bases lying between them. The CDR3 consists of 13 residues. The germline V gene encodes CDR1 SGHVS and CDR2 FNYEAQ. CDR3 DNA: TGTGCCAGCAGCGCGGACACGAACACTGAAGCTTTCTTT. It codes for CASSADTNTEAFF.

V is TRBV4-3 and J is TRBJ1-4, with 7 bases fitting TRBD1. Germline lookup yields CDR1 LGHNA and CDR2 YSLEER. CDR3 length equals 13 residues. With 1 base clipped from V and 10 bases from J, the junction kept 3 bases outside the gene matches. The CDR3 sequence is CASSQATGAKLFF. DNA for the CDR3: TGCGCCAGCAGCCAAGCTACAGGGGCAAAACTGTTTTTT.

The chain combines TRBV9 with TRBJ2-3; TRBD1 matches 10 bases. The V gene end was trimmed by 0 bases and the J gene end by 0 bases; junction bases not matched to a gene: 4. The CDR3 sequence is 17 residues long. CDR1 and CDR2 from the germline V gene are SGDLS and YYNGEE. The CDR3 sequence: CASSVEGQGVSTDTQYF. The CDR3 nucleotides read TGTGCCAGCAGCGTAGAAGGACAGGGGGTTAGCACAGATACGCAGTATTTT.

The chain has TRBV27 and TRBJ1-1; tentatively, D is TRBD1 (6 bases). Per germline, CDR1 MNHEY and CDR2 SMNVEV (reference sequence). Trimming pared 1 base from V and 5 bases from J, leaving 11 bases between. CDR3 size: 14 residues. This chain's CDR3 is CASSLFPGVTEAFF. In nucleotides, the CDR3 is TGTGCCAGCAGTTTATTTCCAGGGGTAACTGAAGCTTTCTTT.

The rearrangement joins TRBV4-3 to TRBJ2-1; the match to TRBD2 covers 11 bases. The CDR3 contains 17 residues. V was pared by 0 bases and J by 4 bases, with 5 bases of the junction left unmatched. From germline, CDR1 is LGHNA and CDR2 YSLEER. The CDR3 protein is CASSQDLAGGSYNEQFF. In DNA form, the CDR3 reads TGCGCCAGCAGCCAAGATTTAGCGGGGGGGTCGTACAATGAGCAGTTCTTC.

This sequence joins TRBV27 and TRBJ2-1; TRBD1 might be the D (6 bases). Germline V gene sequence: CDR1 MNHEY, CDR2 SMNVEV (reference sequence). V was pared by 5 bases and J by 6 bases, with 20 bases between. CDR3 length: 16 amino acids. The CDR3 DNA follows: TGTGCCAGCAGTATCTCATCTAGTTTCAGGGGCAATGAGCAGTTCTTC. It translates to CASSISSSFRGNEQFF.

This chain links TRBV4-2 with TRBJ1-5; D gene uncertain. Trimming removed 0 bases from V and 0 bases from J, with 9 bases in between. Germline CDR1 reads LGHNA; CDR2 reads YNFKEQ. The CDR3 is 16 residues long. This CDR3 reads CASSQDPGISNQPQHF. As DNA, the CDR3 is TGTGCCAGCAGCCAAGATCCAGGAATTAGCAATCAGCCCCAGCATTTT.

CDR3 sequence: CASSNGRLEEKLFF. The DNA for the CDR3 is TGTGCCAGTAGTAACGGCCGCTTGGAGGAAAAACTGTTTTTT. V and J are TRBV19 and TRBJ1-4; no clear D gene. In germline, CDR1 is LNHDA, CDR2 SQIVND (reference sequence). Trimming shortened V by 4 bases and J by 8 bases, and 14 bases separated the two germline ends. This CDR3 has 14 residues.

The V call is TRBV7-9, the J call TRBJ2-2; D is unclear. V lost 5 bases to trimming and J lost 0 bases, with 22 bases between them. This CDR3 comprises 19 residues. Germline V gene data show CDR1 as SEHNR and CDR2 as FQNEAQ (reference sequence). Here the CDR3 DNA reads TGTGCCAGCAGCGGGCCCTATGGGCGGACGCCGGCGAACACCGGGGAGCTGTTTTTT. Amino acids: CASSGPYGRTPANTGELFF.

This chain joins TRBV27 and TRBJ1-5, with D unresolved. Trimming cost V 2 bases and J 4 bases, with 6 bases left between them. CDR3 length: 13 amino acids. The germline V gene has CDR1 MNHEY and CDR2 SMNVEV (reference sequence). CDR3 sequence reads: CASSLAENQPQHF. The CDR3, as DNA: TGTGCCAGCAGTTTAGCGGAGAATCAGCCCCAGCATTTT.

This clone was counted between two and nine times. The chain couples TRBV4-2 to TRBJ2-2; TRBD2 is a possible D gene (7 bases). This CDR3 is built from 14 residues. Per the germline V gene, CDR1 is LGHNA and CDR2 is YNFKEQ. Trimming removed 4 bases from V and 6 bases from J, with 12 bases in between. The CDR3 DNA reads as TGTGCCAGCAGCCCCCTCGGGGGGCCCGGGGAGCTGTTTTTT. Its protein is CASSPLGGPGELFF.

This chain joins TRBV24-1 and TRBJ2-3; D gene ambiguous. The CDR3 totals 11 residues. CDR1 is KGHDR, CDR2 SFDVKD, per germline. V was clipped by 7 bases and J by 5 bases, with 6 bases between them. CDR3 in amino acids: CATSVGDTQYF. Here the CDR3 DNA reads TGTGCCACCAGCGTGGGAGATACGCAGTATTTT.

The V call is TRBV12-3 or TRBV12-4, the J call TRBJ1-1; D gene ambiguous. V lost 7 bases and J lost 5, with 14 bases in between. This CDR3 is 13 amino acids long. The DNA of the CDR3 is TGTGCCAGCAAGAGTAGGGATGGGACTGAAGCTTTCTTT. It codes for CASKSRDGTEAFF.

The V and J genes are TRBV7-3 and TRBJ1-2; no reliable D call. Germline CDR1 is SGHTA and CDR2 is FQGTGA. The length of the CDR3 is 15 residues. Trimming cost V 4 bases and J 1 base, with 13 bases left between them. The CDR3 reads CASSSYSGINYGYTF. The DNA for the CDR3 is TGTGCCAGCAGCTCTTATTCCGGGATTAACTATGGCTACACCTTC. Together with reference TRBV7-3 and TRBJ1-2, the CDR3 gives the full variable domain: GAGVSQTPSNKVTEKGKYVELRCDPISGHTALYWYRQSLGQGPEFLIYFQGTGAADDSGLPNDRFFAVRPEGSVSTLKIQRTERGDSAVYLCASSSYSGINYGYTFGSGTRLTVV.

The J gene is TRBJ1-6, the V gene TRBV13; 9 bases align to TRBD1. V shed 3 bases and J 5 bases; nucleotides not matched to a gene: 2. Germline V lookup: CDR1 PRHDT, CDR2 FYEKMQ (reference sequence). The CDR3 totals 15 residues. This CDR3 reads CASSFGDRDNSPLHF. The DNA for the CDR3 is TGTGCCAGCAGCTTCGGGGACAGGGATAATTCACCCCTCCACTTT.

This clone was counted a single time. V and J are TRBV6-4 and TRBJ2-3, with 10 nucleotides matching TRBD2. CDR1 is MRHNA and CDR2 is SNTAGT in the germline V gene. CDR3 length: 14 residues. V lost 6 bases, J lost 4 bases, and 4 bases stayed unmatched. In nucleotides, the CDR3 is TGTGCCAGCAGCCCTAGCGGGGGTTCAGATACGCAGTATTTT. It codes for CASSPSGGSDTQYF.

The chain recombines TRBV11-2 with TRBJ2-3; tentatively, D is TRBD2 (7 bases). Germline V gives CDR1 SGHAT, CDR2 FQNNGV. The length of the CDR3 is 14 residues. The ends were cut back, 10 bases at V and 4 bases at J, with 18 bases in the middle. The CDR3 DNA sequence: TGTGCCACCGAGGGGGGGGCGCGGTCAGATACGCAGTATTTT. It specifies CATEGGARSDTQYF. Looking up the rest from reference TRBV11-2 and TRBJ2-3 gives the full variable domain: EAGVAQSPRYKIIEKRQSVAFWCNPISGHATLYWYQQILGQGPKLLIQFQNNGVVDDSQLPKDRFSAERLKGVDSTLKIQPAKLEDSAVYLCATEGGARSDTQYFGPGTRLTVL.

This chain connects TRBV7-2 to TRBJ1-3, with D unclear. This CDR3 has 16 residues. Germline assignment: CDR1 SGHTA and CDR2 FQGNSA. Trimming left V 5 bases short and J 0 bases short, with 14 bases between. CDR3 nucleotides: TGTGCCAGCAGCCCACTATTACCTGACTCTGGAAACACCATATATTTT. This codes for CASSPLLPDSGNTIYF.

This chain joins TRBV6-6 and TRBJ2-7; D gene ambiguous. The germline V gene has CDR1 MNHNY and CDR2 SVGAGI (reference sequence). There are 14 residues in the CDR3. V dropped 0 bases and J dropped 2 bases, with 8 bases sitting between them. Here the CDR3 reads CASSYSGSPYEQYF. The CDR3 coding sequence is TGTGCCAGCAGTTACTCGGGGTCGCCCTACGAGCAGTACTTC.

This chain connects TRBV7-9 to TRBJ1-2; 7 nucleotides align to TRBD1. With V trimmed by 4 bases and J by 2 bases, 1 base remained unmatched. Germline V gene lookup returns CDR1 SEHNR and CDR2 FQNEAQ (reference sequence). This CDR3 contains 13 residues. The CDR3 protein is CASSWGQNYGYTF. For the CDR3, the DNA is TGTGCCAGCAGCTGGGGACAGAACTATGGCTACACCTTC.

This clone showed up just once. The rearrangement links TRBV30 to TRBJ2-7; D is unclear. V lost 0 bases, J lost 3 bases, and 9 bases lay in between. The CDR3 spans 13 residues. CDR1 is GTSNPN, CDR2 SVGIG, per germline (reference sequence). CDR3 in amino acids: CAWSVNGGYEQYF. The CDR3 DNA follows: TGTGCCTGGAGTGTGAATGGCGGCTACGAGCAGTACTTC.